Listed below are T cell receptor beta chains from one sample, sequenced in a study of OX40 agonist ivuxolimab in advanced cancers. Method: immunoSEQ multiplex PCR; TCRdb's copy keeps in-frame clones and lacks some. The top ten hold approximately 1.5% of the sample, which has under 95,000 clones, around nine tenths seen once. Sequencing used CD4+ or CD8+ T cells sorted from blood, obtained in a trial of the OX40 agonist ivuxolimab. The receptors stem from an adult with an advanced solid tumor such as melanoma, head and neck, liver or kidney cancer. The CDR3 runs from the conserved cysteine through the conserved F or W. D genes are given only for firm matches. Rows may omit the clone size; those that give it use once, few, many or a size class.

V: TRBV19; size: .; J: TRBJ1-6; D: TRBD1; DNA: TGTGCCAGTAGTAGTGGGACAGGAAATTCACCCCTCCACTTT; CDR3: CASSSGTGNSPLHF
V: TRBV6-4; size: .; J: TRBJ2-3; D: .; DNA: TGTGCCAGCAGTGAAGGGGGTCTCGGGGATACGCAGTATTTT; CDR3: CASSEGGLGDTQYF
V: TRBV27; size: .; J: TRBJ1-1; D: .; DNA: TGTGCCAGCAGACTTACCGGGACGGATGAAGCTTTCTTT; CDR3: CASRLTGTDEAFF
V: TRBV11-2; size: .; J: TRBJ1-2; D: .; DNA: TGTGCCAGCAGTCCGACAGATCGGAGTGACTATGGCTACACCTTC; CDR3: CASSPTDRSDYGYTF
V: TRBV14; size: .; J: TRBJ2-5; D: .; DNA: TGTGCCAGCAGCCGAGGATCCGTTATGGAGACCCAGTACTTC; CDR3: CASSRGSVMETQYF
V: TRBV7-2; size: .; J: TRBJ2-5; D: TRBD2; DNA: TGTGCCAGTAGCTTAGCGGGGGGTTTCCAAGAGACCCAGTACTTC; CDR3: CASSLAGGFQETQYF
V: TRBV5-4; size: .; J: TRBJ2-1; D: TRBD2; DNA: TGTGCCAGCAGCTTGGCCCGTGGACTAGCGGGAGCGGAGCAGTTCTTC; CDR3: CASSLARGLAGAEQFF
V: TRBV7-9; size: .; J: TRBJ1-4; D: TRBD1; DNA: TGTGCCAGCAGCCCGACAGGGACTAATGAAAAACTGTTTTTT; CDR3: CASSPTGTNEKLFF
V: TRBV7-8; size: .; J: TRBJ2-1; D: .; DNA: TGTGCCAGCAGCTTAAAAGGGAATGAGCAGTTCTTC; CDR3: CASSLKGNEQFF
V: TRBV7-9; size: .; J: TRBJ2-7; D: .; DNA: TGTGCCAGCAGCGTTTCCTACGAGCAGTACTTC; CDR3: CASSVSYEQYF
V: TRBV18; size: .; J: TRBJ2-3; D: .; DNA: TGTGCCAGCTCACAGCAAACAGATACGCAGTATTTT; CDR3: CASSQQTDTQYF
V: TRBV30; size: .; J: TRBJ1-4; D: TRBD1; DNA: TGTGCCTGGAGTCCGGACAGGGGGGCCCTCCGTGAAAAACTGTTTTTT; CDR3: CAWSPDRGALREKLFF
V: TRBV6-6; size: .; J: TRBJ1-3; D: TRBD1; DNA: TGTGCCAGCAGACAACAGGGGGCAAGAAGAAACACCATATATTTT; CDR3: CASRQQGARRNTIYF
V: TRBV2; size: few; J: TRBJ1-2; D: .; DNA: TGTGCCAGCAGATTTGAAGGCTACACCTTC; CDR3: CASRFEGYTF
V: TRBV18; size: .; J: TRBJ2-7; D: TRBD1; DNA: TGTGCCAGCTCACCACTTGGACAGGGGTCCTACGAGCAGTACTTC; CDR3: CASSPLGQGSYEQYF
V: TRBV13; size: .; J: TRBJ2-5; D: TRBD1; DNA: TGTGCCAGCAGTAAACAGGGGGTGGGAGAGACCCAGTACTTC; CDR3: CASSKQGVGETQYF
V: TRBV2; size: few; J: TRBJ1-2; D: .; DNA: TGTGCCAGCAGTAACCAAGAGGGTAACTATGGCTACACCTTC; CDR3: CASSNQEGNYGYTF
V: TRBV6-6; size: .; J: TRBJ2-6; D: TRBD1; DNA: TGTGCCAGCACCAAGACAGGGGACGGGGCCAACGTCCTGACTTTC; CDR3: CASTKTGDGANVLTF
V: TRBV11-2; size: .; J: TRBJ2-2; D: .; DNA: TGTGCCAGCAGCTATATGACAGTTTTAAACACCGGGGAGCTGTTTTTT; CDR3: CASSYMTVLNTGELFF
V: TRBV9; size: .; J: TRBJ2-1; D: .; DNA: TGTGCCAGCAGCGTAGAGTCAGGGATCCCCCTCCAGTTCTTC; CDR3: CASSVESGIPLQFF
V: TRBV5-1; size: .; J: TRBJ1-3; D: .; DNA: TGCGCCAGCAGCTTGGCGGCACGGAAAGGCACCATATATTTT; CDR3: CASSLAARKGTIYF
V: TRBV9; size: .; J: TRBJ2-7; D: .; DNA: TGTGCCAGCAGTCGAGAAGCGGGTGCCTACGAGCAGTACTTC; CDR3: CASSREAGAYEQYF
V: TRBV9; size: .; J: TRBJ1-2; D: TRBD1; DNA: TGTGCCAGCAGCGTAGCCGGACAGGGGGGCTATGGCTACACCTTC; CDR3: CASSVAGQGGYGYTF
V: TRBV23-1; size: .; J: TRBJ1-2; D: TRBD1; DNA: TGCGCCAGCAGTCAACAACAGGGGCCGGTCGAGGGCTACACCTTC; CDR3: CASSQQQGPVEGYTF
V: TRBV18; size: .; J: TRBJ2-5; D: .; DNA: TGTGCCAGCTCACCACTCAGCGGTCAGGGGACCCAGTACTTC; CDR3: CASSPLSGQGTQYF
V: TRBV7-3; size: .; J: TRBJ2-3; D: TRBD2; DNA: TGTGCCAGCAGCAAAGGTAGCGGGGCTAGCACAGATACGCAGTATTTT; CDR3: CASSKGSGASTDTQYF
V: TRBV11-3; size: few; J: TRBJ2-3; D: .; DNA: TGTGCCAGCAGCCCATCGGGGCAGCCAGATACGCAGTATTTT; CDR3: CASSPSGQPDTQYF
V: TRBV6-6; size: .; J: TRBJ1-2; D: TRBD1; DNA: TGTGCCAGCAGTTACGGGCAGGGGGTAGTTAGCGGCTACACCTTC; CDR3: CASSYGQGVVSGYTF
V: TRBV6-1; size: .; J: TRBJ2-7; D: .; DNA: TGTGCCAGCAGTGAAGCGCTTGGGGGGGCGGGGTACGAGCAGTACTTC; CDR3: CASSEALGGAGYEQYF
V: TRBV5-6; size: .; J: TRBJ2-1; D: .; DNA: TGTGCCAGCAGCCCCTTCCAGGGTTACAATGAGCAGTTCTTC; CDR3: CASSPFQGYNEQFF
V: TRBV30; size: once; J: TRBJ2-5; D: .; DNA: TGTGCCTGGAACCGGGACTCCTTTGGGACCCAGTACTTC; CDR3: CAWNRDSFGTQYF
V: TRBV6-5; size: .; J: TRBJ1-4; D: .; DNA: TGTGCCAGCAGTTTAAGGGTAACTAATGAAAAACTGTTTTTT; CDR3: CASSLRVTNEKLFF
V: TRBV28; size: .; J: TRBJ2-7; D: .; DNA: TGTGCCAGCGGCCCTCCGACCGACGAGCAGTACTTC; CDR3: CASGPPTDEQYF
V: TRBV4-2; size: .; J: TRBJ2-1; D: .; DNA: TGTGCCAGCAGCCAAGGAAATCAGGTCCTCTACAATGAGCAGTTCTTC; CDR3: CASSQGNQVLYNEQFF
V: TRBV28; size: .; J: TRBJ2-7; D: .; DNA: TGTGCCAGCAGTTTAGCGGGGTACGAGCAGTACTTC; CDR3: CASSLAGYEQYF
V: TRBV5-4; size: .; J: TRBJ1-4; D: .; DNA: TGTGCCAGCAGCTTAAACAGCGTTAATGAAAAACTGTTTTTT; CDR3: CASSLNSVNEKLFF
V: TRBV7-2; size: once; J: TRBJ2-2; D: .; DNA: TGTGCCAGCAGCTACAGGGCTTCTAACACCGGGGAGCTGTTTTTT; CDR3: CASSYRASNTGELFF
V: TRBV6-1; size: .; J: TRBJ2-2; D: .; DNA: TGTGCCAGCAGTGAGGTGCGGGCTAACACCGGGGAGCTGTTTTTT; CDR3: CASSEVRANTGELFF
V: TRBV7-2; size: .; J: TRBJ1-3; D: .; DNA: TGTGCCAGCAGCTTAGAGGGGGGGTTCGGAAACACCATATATTTT; CDR3: CASSLEGGFGNTIYF
V: TRBV5-6; size: .; J: TRBJ2-7; D: .; DNA: TGTGCCAGCAGCTTGGGCGCCAGGGGAGGCGAGCAGTACTTC; CDR3: CASSLGARGGEQYF
V: TRBV2; size: few; J: TRBJ2-3; D: .; DNA: TGTGCCAGGGGCAAGGCTGGGGCGGGACCGGATACGCAGTATTTT; CDR3: CARGKAGAGPDTQYF
V: TRBV10-3; size: .; J: TRBJ1-1; D: TRBD1; DNA: TGTGCCATCAGGGGGACAGGGGGCAGAGGGACTGAAGCTTTCTTT; CDR3: CAIRGTGGRGTEAFF
V: TRBV18; size: once; J: TRBJ1-2; D: .; DNA: TGTGCCAGCTCACACCGTTCGGCGGCCGATAGTGGCTATGGCTACACCTTC; CDR3: CASSHRSAADSGYGYTF
V: TRBV21-1; size: .; J: TRBJ2-7; D: .; DNA: TGTGCCAGCGATAACGGGGCTCAGTACGAGCAGTACTTC; CDR3: CASDNGAQYEQYF
V: TRBV15; size: few; J: TRBJ2-2; D: TRBD1; DNA: TGTGCCACCAGCAGAACCAGGACAGGAGTCACCGGGGAGCTGTTTTTT; CDR3: CATSRTRTGVTGELFF